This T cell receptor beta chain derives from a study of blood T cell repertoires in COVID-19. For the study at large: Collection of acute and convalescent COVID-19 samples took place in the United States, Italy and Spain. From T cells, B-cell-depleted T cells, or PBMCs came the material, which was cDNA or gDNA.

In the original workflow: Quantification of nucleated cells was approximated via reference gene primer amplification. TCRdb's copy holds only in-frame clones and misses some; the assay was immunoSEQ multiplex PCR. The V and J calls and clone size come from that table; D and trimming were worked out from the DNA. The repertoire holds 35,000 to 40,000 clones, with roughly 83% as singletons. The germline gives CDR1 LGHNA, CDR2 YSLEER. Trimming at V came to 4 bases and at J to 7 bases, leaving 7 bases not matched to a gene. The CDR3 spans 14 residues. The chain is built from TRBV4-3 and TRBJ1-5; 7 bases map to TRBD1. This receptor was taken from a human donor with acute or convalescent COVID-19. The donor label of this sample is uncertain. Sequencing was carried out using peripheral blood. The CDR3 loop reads CASSRRTGEQPQHF. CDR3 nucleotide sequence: TGCGCCAGCAGCCGACGAACAGGGGAACAGCCCCAGCATTTT.